A selection of T cell receptor beta chains follows, all from one sample in a study of T cell responses to AZD1222 COVID-19 vaccine. Data came from immunoSEQ multiplex PCR; TCRdb stores just in-frame clones and leaves some out. Among about 100,000 clones listed, 92% were seen once. The source material was peripheral blood, sampled on day 0 of AZD1222 vaccination. These receptors came from an adult in good health. Each CDR3 is given with its conserved first and last residue. Each record gives: D gene, clone size, V gene, J gene, CDR3 DNA, CDR3 protein. A D gene is named only where the DNA matches it firmly. Clone size, where shown, is once, few, many, or a class for clones that have expanded.

>NA|once|TRBV19|TRBJ1-1
TGTGCAAGCCGGAGGGAAGCTTTCTTT
CASRREAFF
>NA|NA|TRBV6-5|TRBJ1-1
TGTGCCAGCAGCCTGGGGCAGAACACTGAAGCTTTCTTT
CASSLGQNTEAFF
>NA|NA|TRBV9|TRBJ1-5
TGTGCCAGCAGCGTAGCTTCAGGGGAAGGTCAGCCCCAGCATTTT
CASSVASGEGQPQHF
>NA|NA|TRBV19|TRBJ2-1
TGTGCCAGTAGTATAGATATAGGGGCTCTGGGAAATGAGCAGTTCTTC
CASSIDIGALGNEQFF
>NA|once|TRBV5-4|TRBJ1-1
TGTGCCAGCAGCCCTCAGGGGCCCAACACTGAAGCTTTCTTT
CASSPQGPNTEAFF
>TRBD2|NA|TRBV2|TRBJ2-1
TGTGCCAGCACCGAGCGGGAGGTGTACAATGAGCAGTTCTTC
CASTEREVYNEQFF
>NA|NA|TRBV27|TRBJ1-6
TGTGCCAGCAGTTTATTTTATAGTAGGGGGGCCGGGAAATCACCCCTCCACTTT
CASSLFYSRGAGKSPLHF
>TRBD1|NA|TRBV4-1|TRBJ1-3
TGCGCCAGCAGCCAACTCCGAGTACGGGACAGGGGTCAGGCTGGAAACACCATATATTTT
CASSQLRVRDRGQAGNTIYF
>TRBD2|NA|TRBV5-1|TRBJ2-3
TGCGCCAGCAGCTCCCCGACTAGCGGGACCTCCACAGATACGCAGTATTTT
CASSSPTSGTSTDTQYF
>TRBD2|NA|TRBV7-9|TRBJ2-4
TGTGCCAGCAGCTTATATACCGGGAGGGGAAACATTCAGTACTTC
CASSLYTGRGNIQYF
>NA|NA|TRBV27|TRBJ1-4
TGTGCCAGCAGTTTAAGGCTGCAACAGGGTCGGGTTGAAAAACTGTTTTTT
CASSLRLQQGRVEKLFF
>NA|NA|TRBV6-1|TRBJ2-7
TGTGCCAGCAGTGAAGGGCAGGGATTTGACGAGCAGTACTTC
CASSEGQGFDEQYF
>TRBD1|NA|TRBV6-5|TRBJ1-2
TGTGCCAGCACCGATCCATGGACAGGGGAATTTGGCTACACCTTC
CASTDPWTGEFGYTF
>NA|NA|TRBV7-9|TRBJ2-2
TGTGCCAGCAGCACCTTGACAGGCGCCGGGGAGCTGTTTTTT
CASSTLTGAGELFF
>NA|NA|TRBV9|TRBJ1-2
TGTGCCAGCAGCGTAGATGGGGGGTCTAACTATGGCTACACCTTC
CASSVDGGSNYGYTF
>NA|NA|TRBV4-1|TRBJ1-1
TGCGCCAGCAGCCAAGCCAATTTTATGGGACCGTTAGAAACTGAAGCTTTCTTT
CASSQANFMGPLETEAFF
>TRBD1|NA|TRBV29-1|TRBJ2-7
TGCAGCGTTGGGACAGGGGAGGATGGCGAGCAGTACTTC
CSVGTGEDGEQYF
>NA|NA|TRBV7-3|TRBJ2-1
TGTGCCAGCAGCTTAAGGGGGAGCTCCTACAATGAGCAGTTCTTC
CASSLRGSSYNEQFF
>TRBD2|once|TRBV4-1|TRBJ2-1
TGCGCCAGCAGCCAAACCCCGACTAGCGGGAGGGTCTACAATGAGCAGTTCTTC
CASSQTPTSGRVYNEQFF
>TRBD1|NA|TRBV30|TRBJ1-4
TGTGCCTGGAGGGGGCCCGTCCGGGACAGTCTGTTTTTT
CAWRGPVRDSLFF
>NA|NA|TRBV25-1|TRBJ2-2
TGTGCCAGCAGTGAAGTGGCGAACACCGGGGAGCTGTTTTTT
CASSEVANTGELFF
>NA|NA|TRBV28|TRBJ1-4
TGTGCCAGCAGTGAAGGAGTTAATGAAAAACTGTTTTTT
CASSEGVNEKLFF
>TRBD1|NA|TRBV4-2|TRBJ1-6
TGTGCCAGCAGCCCGACAGGGGGAAATTCACCCCTCCACTTT
CASSPTGGNSPLHF
>NA|NA|TRBV18|TRBJ2-5
TGTGCCAGCTCACCACGGAAAGAGACCCAGTACTTC
CASSPRKETQYF
>TRBD1|NA|TRBV28|TRBJ1-5
TGTGCCAGCAGTCCCAGGACAGGGGCACTAAATCAGCCCCAGCATTTT
CASSPRTGALNQPQHF
>NA|NA|TRBV19|TRBJ1-3
TGTGCCAGTAGTATGGGTCGGTTGCTGGTTTCTGGAAACACCATATATTTT
CASSMGRLLVSGNTIYF
>NA|NA|TRBV7-3|TRBJ2-2
TGTGCCAGCAGCTTATATCCGGATGTCGCGTATACGAACACCGGGGAGCTGTTTTTT
CASSLYPDVAYTNTGELFF
>NA|NA|TRBV9|TRBJ2-2
TGTGCCAGCAGCGCTAGAGGGGACTGGAATGGAGGGGAGCTGTTTTTT
CASSARGDWNGGELFF
>TRBD1|NA|TRBV29-1|TRBJ2-5
TGCAGCGTTGTACCCCATGCGACAGGGGCTGAGACCCAGTACTTC
CSVVPHATGAETQYF
>NA|NA|TRBV27|TRBJ2-7
TGTGCCAGCAGAGGGCAGGGCTCCTACGAGCAGTACTTC
CASRGQGSYEQYF
>NA|NA|TRBV6-7|TRBJ2-7
TGTGCCAGCAGTTACTCGGCGTCAGGACAGTTCCTTGTGATCTGCGAGCAGTACTTC
CASSYSASGQFLVICEQYF
>NA|NA|TRBV7-3|TRBJ1-1
TGTGCCAGCAGCCCCGGGGGACAATCCGAAGCTTTCTTT
CASSPGGQSEAFF
>NA|NA|TRBV5-4|TRBJ2-7
TGTGCCAGCAGCCCCCAGGGTGGGGGGAAACCCTACGAGCAGTACTTC
CASSPQGGGKPYEQYF
>TRBD2|NA|TRBV13|TRBJ2-5
TGTGCCAGCAGCTTAGCGGGGGGAGCGCCTTGGGAGACCCAGTACTTC
CASSLAGGAPWETQYF
>NA|NA|TRBV13|TRBJ2-7
TGTGCCAGCAGCTTAAGGCGGGATTCCTACGAGCAGTACTTC
CASSLRRDSYEQYF
>TRBD1|NA|TRBV5-1|TRBJ1-6
TGCGCCAGCACCGGACAGGATAATTCACCCCTCCACTTT
CASTGQDNSPLHF
>NA|NA|TRBV7-2|TRBJ2-3
TGTGCCAGCAGCTCCGATTGGGGTTGGGATACGCAGTATTTT
CASSSDWGWDTQYF
>TRBD2|NA|TRBV9|TRBJ2-5
TGTGCCAGCAGCACAGGACTAGCGGAGCCTGGGGGGGCCCAGTACTTC
CASSTGLAEPGGAQYF
>NA|NA|TRBV20-1|TRBJ2-1
TGCAGTGCTAGAGGGGGGGTCAAGCAGTTCTTC
CSARGGVKQFF
>TRBD2|NA|TRBV6-5|TRBJ2-1
TGTGCCAGCGGGGGACTAGCGGACTACAATGAGCAGTTCTTC
CASGGLADYNEQFF
>NA|once|TRBV3-1/TRBV3-2|TRBJ1-1
TGTGCCAGCAGTCGGATCGGGACGGGAAACACTGAAGCTTTCTTT
CASSRIGTGNTEAFF
>TRBD2|NA|TRBV9|TRBJ2-5
TGTGCCAGCAGCGTAGATGGGAGGGTGGAGACCCAGTACTTC
CASSVDGRVETQYF
>NA|NA|TRBV6-5|TRBJ2-7
TGTGCCAGCAACAATGCAGTCGGCGAGCAGTACTTC
CASNNAVGEQYF
>TRBD1|NA|TRBV6-2/TRBV6-3|TRBJ1-5
TGTGCCAGCAGCTATACCCGGGACAGAAGAAATTTTTATCAGCCCCAGCATTTT
CASSYTRDRRNFYQPQHF
>NA|NA|TRBV28|TRBJ1-1
TGTGCCAGCAGACCCGGGAAAGCACGGAACACTGAAGCTTTCTTT
CASRPGKARNTEAFF
>NA|NA|TRBV30|TRBJ1-1
TGTGCCTCCACGAGAGGGGCGGCCCCACCTGAAGCTTTCTTT
CASTRGAAPPEAFF
>NA|once|TRBV28|TRBJ1-3
TGTGCCACCGACAGGAGAGCCTCTGGAAACACCATATATTTT
CATDRRASGNTIYF
>NA|few|TRBV19|TRBJ1-2
TGTGCCAGTAGTATAGTCCCAGAGAACTATGGCTACACCTTC
CASSIVPENYGYTF